The clone carrying this TCR beta chain came up once. Its antigen is still unknown. It was with 60 Vbeta and 13 Jbeta primers that the PCR ran. This table comes from immunoSEQ multiplex PCR, and its TCRdb copy is limited to in-frame clones, with some not included. The repertoire holds more than 90,000 clones, with under 85% as singletons. This sample is drawn from a study of cytomegalovirus exposure and HLA in healthy donors. Points from the study as a whole: Most sequenced TCRs were rare (though some public TCRs occurred in many donors).

V lost 3 bases, J lost 6 bases, and 9 bases lay in between. Germline assignment: CDR1 GTSNPN and CDR2 SVGIG (reference sequence). The CDR3 spans 11 residues. The material sequenced was PBMCs. This TCR came from a man aged 25 to 40 in good health and CMV-seropositive. The rearrangement links TRBV30 to TRBJ2-7, with D possibly matching TRBD2 (5 bases). The CDR3 loop reads CAWSGVAEQYF. CDR3 DNA sequence: TGTGCCTGGAGCGGGGTCGCCGAGCAGTACTTC.